This entry lists 13 T cell receptor beta chains sequenced from one sample in a study of identical twins. TCRdb independently ran MiXCR on the 5' RACE reads; one entry per CDR3 protein. This sample has about 890,000 distinct CDR3 sequences, with approximately 13% found just once. This same sample was also taken into another study, of yellow fever vaccine responses in identical twins.

Sequencing input: PBMCs. These receptors all come from a woman aged 18-29 years in good health.

J is TRBJ2-7 and V is TRBV20-1; a possible D gene is TRBD2 (5 bases). Trimming took off 3 bases at V and 9 bases at J, with 24 bases between the two ends. Looked up from germline, CDR1 is DFQATT and CDR2 is SNEGSKA (reference sequence). CDR3 length equals 15 residues. The CDR3 DNA reads as TGCAGTGCTAGTGACGGACTGGGCCTACTTGGAGGGCAGTACGTC. This translates into CSASDGLGLLGGQYV.

The sample holds many counts of this clonotype. This sequence joins TRBV6-1 and TRBJ1-5; TRBD1 is a possible D gene (6 bases). Trimming removed 5 bases at V and 1 base at J, with 12 bases between. The germline V gene has CDR1 MNHNS and CDR2 SASEGT. There are 15 residues in the CDR3. CDR3 in DNA: TGTGCCAGCAGTACCTACCAGGGGAGCAATCAGCCCCAGCATTTT. Residues: CASSTYQGSNQPQHF.

This clonotype turned up a few times. This chain joins TRBV7-8 and TRBJ1-2; no reliable D call. V lost 5 bases to trimming and J lost 6 bases, with 13 bases between them. The CDR3 covers 13 residues. CDR1 is SGHVS and CDR2 is FQNEAQ in the germline V gene. The CDR3 DNA reads TGTGCCAGCAGCCGAGGTGGGGAACATGGCTACACCTTC. It encodes CASSRGGEHGYTF.

The table lists this clonotype with a few counts. This chain uses TRBV19 with TRBJ1-2; weak D call: TRBD1 (5 bases). V gave up 1 base and J gave up 6 bases, with 12 bases separating them. There are 14 residues in the CDR3. The germline gives CDR1 LNHDA, CDR2 SQIVND (reference sequence). CDR3 DNA sequence: TGTGCCAGTAGTATAGTTGGTGGGGCCGATGGCTACACCTTC. Its translation: CASSIVGGADGYTF.

This clonotype turned up a few times. The chain uses TRBV7-6 and TRBJ1-5, with TRBD1 matching over 12 bases. Germline CDR1 SGHVS, CDR2 FNYEAQ. This CDR3 contains 19 residues. V gave up 1 base and J gave up 6 bases; unmatched junction bases: 13. The CDR3 reads CASSLGKPGTGGLGQPQHF. CDR3 sequence (DNA): TGTGCCAGCAGCTTAGGAAAACCCGGGACAGGGGGCTTGGGTCAGCCCCAGCATTTT.

This clonotype was recorded a few times. The chain is built from TRBV4-1 and TRBJ1-6; no firm D call. CDR1 is MGHRA, CDR2 YSYEKL, per germline. V lost 1 base to trimming and J lost 9 bases, with 10 bases between them. The CDR3 consists of 14 residues. CDR3 region: CASSQVVLGSPLHF. The CDR3 coding sequence is TGCGCCAGCAGCCAAGTAGTCCTTGGTTCACCCCTCCACTTT.

This chain links TRBV3-1 with TRBJ1-3; D not certain. The V end lost 5 bases, the J end lost 0 bases, and 5 bases lay between the germline ends. The CDR3 is 13 residues long. Germline CDR1 LGHDT, CDR2 YNNKEL (reference sequence). CDR3 nucleotide sequence: TGTGCCAGCAGCGTCCGCTCTGGAAACACCATATATTTT. It specifies CASSVRSGNTIYF. The full variable domain, with the rest looked up from reference TRBV3-1 and TRBJ1-3, is DTAVSQTPKYLVTQMGNDKSIKCEQNLGHDTMYWYKQDSKKFLKIMFSYNNKELIINETVPNRFSPKSPDKAHLNLHINSLELGDSAVYFCASSVRSGNTIYFGEGSWLTVV.

The rearrangement uses TRBV6-6 and TRBJ2-1; TRBD1 matches at 7 bases. The germline gives CDR1 MNHNY, CDR2 SVGAGI (reference sequence). Trimming at V came to 6 bases and at J to 6 bases, leaving 2 bases not matched to a gene. The CDR3 is 12 residues long. CDR3: CASRTGLNEQFF. CDR3 sequence (DNA): TGTGCCAGCAGGACAGGGCTCAATGAGCAGTTCTTC.

In this sample, this clonotype turned up a few times. The V call is TRBV6-1, the J call TRBJ1-5, with no clear D. The CDR3 extends over 14 amino acids. Germline assignment: CDR1 MNHNS and CDR2 SASEGT. The germline V and J ends were trimmed by 10 bases and 0 bases, with 13 bases remaining between them. This chain's CDR3 is CAISYGYSNQPQHF. CDR3 coding DNA: TGTGCCATCTCCTACGGGTATAGCAATCAGCCCCAGCATTTT.

This chain links TRBV9 with TRBJ2-1; D ambiguous. CDR1 and CDR2 (germline): SGDLS, YYNGEE. CDR3 size: 15 residues. V was cut by 0 bases and J by 0 bases, with 7 bases left in between. The CDR3 loop is CASSVVESSYNEQFF. The DNA for the CDR3 is TGTGCCAGCAGCGTAGTAGAGAGCTCCTACAATGAGCAGTTCTTC. Full variable domain (missing parts from reference TRBV9 and TRBJ2-1): DSGVTQTPKHLITATGQRVTLRCSPRSGDLSVYWYQQSLDQGLQFLIQYYNGEERAKGNILERFSAQQFPDLHSELNLSSLELGDSALYFCASSVVESSYNEQFFGPGTRLTVL.

This clonotype is a singleton in its sample. The chain links TRBV12-3 or TRBV12-4 to TRBJ2-1; 10 bases are a match to TRBD2. This CDR3 spans 15 amino acids. Unmatched junction bases numbered 7, after V lost 5 bases and J lost 6 bases. The CDR3 loop reads CASSLSGRKGNEQFF. The CDR3 nucleotides are TGTGCCAGCAGTCTTAGCGGGAGGAAGGGCAATGAGCAGTTCTTC.

The CDR3 is CSAPYPGQGTDTQYF. For the CDR3, the DNA is TGCAGTGCCCCCTACCCGGGACAGGGCACAGATACGCAGTATTTT. This chain joins TRBV20-1 and TRBJ2-3; 8 nucleotides line up with TRBD1. CDR1 is DFQATT, CDR2 SNEGSKA, per germline (reference sequence). The CDR3 runs to 15 residues. J gave up 1 base and V 6 bases, and 9 bases lay outside the gene matches.

The chain employs TRBV20-1 and TRBJ2-2; 10 nucleotides match TRBD1. V shed 4 bases, J shed 3 bases, and the junction held 8 bases outside the gene matches. The CDR3 has 16 amino acids. In germline, CDR1 is DFQATT, CDR2 SNEGSKA (reference sequence). The DNA for the CDR3 is TGCAGTGCTAAGACAGGGGGCCTTGGCGACACCGGGGAGCTGTTTTTT. This gives the protein CSAKTGGLGDTGELFF.